The TCR beta chain described here comes from a study of T cells after yellow fever vaccination. CDR1 is SGHDT and CDR2 is YYEEEE in the germline V gene. After removal of 2 bases from V and 8 bases from J, the junction contained 12 bases not matched to a gene. This CDR3 region has 16 residues. TCRdb re-called the 5' RACE reads through MiXCR, storing one row per CDR3 protein. The data hold 400,000 or so distinct CDR3 sequences, with roughly 6.2% observed a single time. The source is a man younger than 40 who received the YFV17D yellow fever vaccine. This material consisted of PBMCs, taken 5 days after the yellow fever booster vaccination. The V and J genes are TRBV5-6 and TRBJ2-1; 8 nucleotides align to TRBD1. The CDR3 DNA follows: TGTGCCAGCAGCTTACTGGGACAGGCGGTCTTGGATGAGCAGTTCTTC. Translated: CASSLLGQAVLDEQFF.